These 18 T cell receptor beta chains were all obtained from the same sample, sequenced in a study of blood T cell repertoires in COVID-19. Measured with immunoSEQ multiplex PCR; TCRdb has only the in-frame clones, and not every one. The sample yields over 250,000 clones, about 88% seen once. Sequenced: peripheral blood. These receptors were taken from a woman between 40 and 50 years old who had recovered from COVID-19.

This clone has only a few counts. CDR3 bases: TGCGCCAGCAGACAGGGACCTGGGGCCAACGTCCTGACTTTC. Its translation: CASRQGPGANVLTF. The V and J genes are TRBV5-1 and TRBJ2-6; D might be TRBD1 (6 bases). The CDR3 length is 14 residues. Germline values: CDR1 SGHRS, CDR2 YFSETQ. With 5 bases removed from V and 2 bases from J, the gap between germline ends came to 8 bases. The variable domain in full, completed from reference TRBV5-1 and TRBJ2-6, reads KAGVTQTPRYLIKTRGQQVTLSCSPISGHRSVSWYQQTPGQGLQFLFEYFSETQRNKGNFPGRFSGRQFSNSRSEMNVSTLELGDSALYLCASRQGPGANVLTFGAGSRLTVL.

To note about this clone: At one end the junction does not follow the germline gene, possibly because of a read error. The rearrangement links TRBV18 to TRBJ2-6; TRBD2 aligns across 8 bases. CDR1 and CDR2 from the germline V gene are KGHSH and LQKENI. This CDR3 region has 13 residues. The CDR3 protein is CASSTAGGNVLTF. The DNA for the CDR3 is TGTGCCAGCTCAACCGCGGGGGGCAACGTCCTGACTTTC.

This chain connects TRBV5-1 to TRBJ2-3, with 7 bases matching TRBD2. The CDR3 is made up of 16 amino acids. The ends lost 0 bases at V and 2 bases at J; junction bases unmatched: 6. CDR1 and CDR2 (germline): SGHRS, YFSETQ. CDR3 coding DNA: TGCGCCAGCAGCTTGGAGCCTAGCGGATACACAGATACGCAGTATTTT. Translated, it gives CASSLEPSGYTDTQYF.

The gene calls are TRBV9 and TRBJ2-2; 7 bases map to TRBD1. Germline V gives CDR1 SGDLS, CDR2 YYNGEE. J was trimmed by 4 bases and V by 2 bases; bases with no gene match: 2. CDR3 length: 14 amino acids. The CDR3 loop reads CASSVGQRTGELFF. In DNA, the CDR3 is TGTGCCAGCAGCGTGGGACAGCGCACCGGGGAGCTGTTTTTT.

The CDR3 is CSASRGGSDQPQHF. CDR3 nucleotides: TGCAGTGCTAGTAGAGGGGGCTCGGATCAGCCCCAGCATTTT. This sequence joins TRBV20-1 and TRBJ1-5; 7 nucleotides align to TRBD1. This CDR3 is built from 14 residues. With 3 bases clipped from V and 5 bases from J, the junction kept 7 bases outside the gene matches. CDR1 is DFQATT and CDR2 is SNEGSKA in the germline V gene (reference sequence).

The V and J genes are TRBV2 and TRBJ1-5; 8 bases align to TRBD1. This CDR3 spans 15 amino acids. Per germline, CDR1 SNHLY and CDR2 FYNNEI. Trimming cost V 7 bases and J 2 bases; bases outside gene matches: 7. This chain's CDR3 is CASTQGARGNQPQHF. The DNA of the CDR3 is TGTGCCAGCACTCAGGGGGCGCGGGGCAATCAGCCCCAGCATTTT.

The chain joins TRBV7-2 to TRBJ1-1; D is perhaps TRBD1 (5 bases). Germline V gives CDR1 SGHTA, CDR2 FQGNSA. Trimming removed 3 bases at V and 0 bases at J, with 17 bases between. The CDR3 spans 17 residues. The chain's CDR3 is CASSLRRGVLMNTEAFF. Written as DNA, the CDR3 is TGTGCCAGCAGCTTGCGGCGGGGGGTTTTGATGAACACTGAAGCTTTCTTT.

The V and J genes are TRBV9 and TRBJ2-2; 7 bases are a match to TRBD1. After removal of 1 base from V and 4 bases from J, the junction contained 1 base not matched to a gene. The germline gives CDR1 SGDLS, CDR2 YYNGEE. The length of the CDR3 is 14 residues. The CDR3 sequence is CASSVSGGTGELFF. Written as DNA, the CDR3 is TGTGCCAGCAGCGTATCAGGGGGCACCGGGGAGCTGTTTTTT.

The V call is TRBV4-3, the J call TRBJ2-2, with 7 bases lining up with TRBD2. Unmatched junction bases numbered 4, after V lost 4 bases and J lost 5 bases. Germline CDR1 LGHNA, CDR2 YSLEER. The CDR3 is 14 amino acids. In DNA form, the CDR3 reads TGCGCCAGCAGCCCCCGGACTAGTACCGGGGAGCTGTTTTTT. Translating it yields CASSPRTSTGELFF.

The table lists this clone with a count of one. The J gene is TRBJ1-3, the V gene TRBV19; D is unclear. Germline CDR1 LNHDA, CDR2 SQIVND (reference sequence). The germline V and J ends were trimmed by 7 bases and 0 bases, with 13 bases remaining between them. The length of the CDR3 is 15 residues. Written as DNA, the CDR3 is TGTGCCAGTACCAATAACGGGGACTCTGGAAACACCATATATTTT. It specifies CASTNNGDSGNTIYF.

The chain has TRBV15 and TRBJ2-3; D gene unclear. Germline V gene data show CDR1 as LNHNV and CDR2 as YYDKDF (reference sequence). The V and J ends lost 1 base and 4 bases respectively, with 15 bases between them. The length of the CDR3 is 16 residues. The CDR3 region is CATSRVRDVAADTQYF. DNA for the CDR3: TGTGCCACCAGCAGAGTACGTGACGTAGCAGCAGATACGCAGTATTTT.

The rearrangement links TRBV18 to TRBJ2-2; TRBD2 agrees at 7 bases. This CDR3 contains 15 residues. Germline trimming cut 3 bases from V and 6 bases from J; bases unmatched to any gene: 7. Germline CDR1 is KGHSH and CDR2 is LQKENI. The CDR3 nucleotides read TGTGCCAGCTCACCCCTCGGGGGGAGCGCCGGGGAGCTGTTTTTT. Protein sequence: CASSPLGGSAGELFF.

The chain is built from TRBV5-1 and TRBJ1-3, with D possibly matching TRBD1 (6 bases). The CDR3 is 16 residues long. Germline lookup yields CDR1 SGHRS and CDR2 YFSETQ. Trimming cost V 4 bases and J 0 bases, with 14 bases left between them. The CDR3: CASSQKTGASGNTIYF. The CDR3 bases are TGCGCCAGCAGCCAAAAGACAGGAGCCTCTGGAAACACCATATATTTT.

The chain links TRBV11-2 to TRBJ2-1; tentatively, D is TRBD2 (7 bases). The germline CDR1 and CDR2 sequences are SGHAT and FQNNGV. The CDR3 runs 15 residues. Trimming pared 5 bases from V and 7 bases from J, leaving 18 bases between. CDR3 region: CASSPGGGSSNEQFF. The CDR3 DNA reads as TGTGCCAGCAGCCCCGGGGGCGGGAGTAGTAATGAGCAGTTCTTC.

V and J are TRBV7-2 and TRBJ1-6; D unresolved. Between the trimmed V and J ends, which lost 5 bases and 11 bases, there was a span of 10 bases. The CDR3 extends over 12 amino acids. CDR1 SGHTA and CDR2 FQGNSA come from the germline V gene. CDR3 sequence reads: CASSLPVAPLHF. The CDR3 nucleotides read TGTGCCAGCAGCCTGCCCGTAGCACCCCTCCACTTT.

This clone was seen a few times. This chain joins TRBV12-5 and TRBJ2-3, with 14 bases lining up with TRBD2. This CDR3 has 15 amino acids. V lost 6 bases to trimming and J lost 6 bases; unmatched junction nucleotides: 5. In germline, CDR1 is LGHNT, CDR2 FRNRAP. The CDR3 DNA is TGTGCTAGTGGCCCGGGACTAGCGGGAGCCGATACGCAGTATTTT. It specifies CASGPGLAGADTQYF.

The CDR3 spells CASSYSPSSTDTQYF. The CDR3 region has the DNA TGTGCCAGCAGTTACTCGCCCAGTAGCACAGATACGCAGTATTTT. The chain carries TRBV6-2 or TRBV6-3 and TRBJ2-3, with D hard to call. The CDR3 runs to 15 residues. V gave up 0 bases and J gave up 0 bases, with 7 bases separating them. Germline assignment: CDR1 MNHEY and CDR2 SVGEGT.

The V gene is TRBV7-8, the J gene TRBJ1-1, with TRBD1 as a possible D gene (6 bases). The CDR3 totals 18 residues. The V and J ends lost 5 bases and 1 base respectively, with 23 bases between them. The germline CDR1 and CDR2 sequences are SGHVS and FQNEAQ. CDR3 region: CASSRRGGAGAPNTEAFF. Written as DNA, the CDR3 is TGTGCCAGCAGCCGCCGGGGTGGGGCAGGGGCTCCGAACACTGAAGCTTTCTTT. The whole variable domain, remainder taken from reference TRBV7-8 and TRBJ1-1, is GAGVSQSPRYKVAKRGQDVALRCDPISGHVSLFWYQQALGQGPEFLTYFQNEAQLDKSGLPSDRFFAERPEGSVSTLKIQRTQQEDSAVYLCASSRRGGAGAPNTEAFFGQGTRLTVV.